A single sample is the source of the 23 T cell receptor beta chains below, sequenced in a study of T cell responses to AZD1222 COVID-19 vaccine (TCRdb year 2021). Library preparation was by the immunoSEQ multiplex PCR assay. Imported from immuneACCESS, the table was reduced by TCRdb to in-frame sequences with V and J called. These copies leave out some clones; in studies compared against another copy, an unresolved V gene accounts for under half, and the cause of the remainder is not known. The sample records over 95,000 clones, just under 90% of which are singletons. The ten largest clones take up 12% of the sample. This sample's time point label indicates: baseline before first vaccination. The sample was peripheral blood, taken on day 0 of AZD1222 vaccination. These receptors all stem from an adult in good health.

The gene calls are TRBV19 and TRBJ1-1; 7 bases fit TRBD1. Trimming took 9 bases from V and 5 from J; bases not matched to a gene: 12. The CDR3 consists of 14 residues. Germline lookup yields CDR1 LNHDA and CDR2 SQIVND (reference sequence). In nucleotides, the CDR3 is TGTGCCAGCCATTCCCGACAGGGCTATACTGAAGCTTTCTTT. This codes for CASHSRQGYTEAFF.

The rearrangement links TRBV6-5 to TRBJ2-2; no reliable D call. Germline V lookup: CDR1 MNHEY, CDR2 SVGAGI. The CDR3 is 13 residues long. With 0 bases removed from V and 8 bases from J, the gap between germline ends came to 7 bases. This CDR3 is CASSYSTGGELFF. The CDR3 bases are TGTGCCAGCAGTTACTCGACTGGTGGGGAGCTGTTTTTT.

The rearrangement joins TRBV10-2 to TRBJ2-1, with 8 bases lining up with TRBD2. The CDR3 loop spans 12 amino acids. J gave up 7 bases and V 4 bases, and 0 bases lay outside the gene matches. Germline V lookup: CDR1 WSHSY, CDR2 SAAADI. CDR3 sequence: CASSAGGNEQFF. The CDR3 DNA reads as TGCGCCAGCAGTGCGGGAGGGAATGAGCAGTTCTTC.

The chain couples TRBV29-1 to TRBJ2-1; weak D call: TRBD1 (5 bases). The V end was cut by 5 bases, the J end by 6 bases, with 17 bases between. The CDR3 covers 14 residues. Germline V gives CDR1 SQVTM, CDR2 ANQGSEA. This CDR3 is CSVIWQQGSNEQFF. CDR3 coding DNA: TGCAGCGTTATCTGGCAGCAGGGAAGCAATGAGCAGTTCTTC.

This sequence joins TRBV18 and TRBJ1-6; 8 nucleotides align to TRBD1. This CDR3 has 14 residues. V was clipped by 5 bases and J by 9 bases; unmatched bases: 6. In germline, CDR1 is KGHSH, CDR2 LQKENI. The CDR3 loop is CASSTDRGTSPLHF. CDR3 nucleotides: TGTGCCAGCTCAACCGACAGGGGCACTTCACCCCTCCACTTT. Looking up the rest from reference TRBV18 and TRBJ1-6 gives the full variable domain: NAGVMQNPRHLVRRRGQEARLRCSPMKGHSHVYWYRQLPEEGLKFMVYLQKENIIDESGMPKERFSAEFPKEGPSILRIQQVVRGDSAAYFCASSTDRGTSPLHFGNGTRLTVT.

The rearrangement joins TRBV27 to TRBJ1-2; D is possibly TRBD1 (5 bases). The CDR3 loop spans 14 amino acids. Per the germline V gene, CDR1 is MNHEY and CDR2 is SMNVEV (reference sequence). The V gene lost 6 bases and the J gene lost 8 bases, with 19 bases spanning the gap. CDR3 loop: CASRLNGAPWGYTF. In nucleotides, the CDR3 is TGTGCCAGCAGACTTAACGGGGCCCCATGGGGCTACACCTTC.

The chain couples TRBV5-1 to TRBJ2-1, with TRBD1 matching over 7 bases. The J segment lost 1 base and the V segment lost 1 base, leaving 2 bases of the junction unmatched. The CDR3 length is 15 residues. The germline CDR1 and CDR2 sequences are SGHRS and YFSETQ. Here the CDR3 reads CASSLSGQSYNEQFF. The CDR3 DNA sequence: TGCGCCAGCAGCTTGTCGGGACAGTCCTACAATGAGCAGTTCTTC.

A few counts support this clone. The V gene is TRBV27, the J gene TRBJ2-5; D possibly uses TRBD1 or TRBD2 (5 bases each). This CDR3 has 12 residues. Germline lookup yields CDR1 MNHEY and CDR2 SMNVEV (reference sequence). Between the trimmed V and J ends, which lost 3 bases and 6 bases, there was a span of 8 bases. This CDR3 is CASSFTGQTQYF. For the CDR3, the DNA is TGTGCCAGCAGTTTCACGGGGCAGACCCAGTACTTC.

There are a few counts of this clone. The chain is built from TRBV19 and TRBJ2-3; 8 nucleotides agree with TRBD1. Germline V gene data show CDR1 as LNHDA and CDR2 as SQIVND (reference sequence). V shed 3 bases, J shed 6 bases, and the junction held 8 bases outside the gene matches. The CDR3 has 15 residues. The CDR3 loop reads CASSIGTGPSDTQYF. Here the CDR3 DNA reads TGTGCCAGTAGTATCGGGACAGGACCATCGGATACGCAGTATTTT. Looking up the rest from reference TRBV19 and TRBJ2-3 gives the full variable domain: DGGITQSPKYLFRKEGQNVTLSCEQNLNHDAMYWYRQDPGQGLRLIYYSQIVNDFQKGDIAEGYSVSREKKESFPLTVTSAQKNPTAFYLCASSIGTGPSDTQYFGPGTRLTVL.

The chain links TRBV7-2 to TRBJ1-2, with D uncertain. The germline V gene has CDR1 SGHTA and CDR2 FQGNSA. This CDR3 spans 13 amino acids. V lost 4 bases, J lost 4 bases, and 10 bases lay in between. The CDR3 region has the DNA TGTGCCAGCAGCTCGGCGGGCGGCTATGGCTACACCTTC. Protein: CASSSAGGYGYTF.

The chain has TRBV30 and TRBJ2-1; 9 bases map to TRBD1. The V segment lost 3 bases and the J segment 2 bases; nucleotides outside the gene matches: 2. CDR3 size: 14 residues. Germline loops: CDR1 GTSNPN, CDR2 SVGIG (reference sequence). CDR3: CAWRGDRAYNEQFF. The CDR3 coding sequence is TGTGCCTGGAGGGGGGACAGGGCCTACAATGAGCAGTTCTTC. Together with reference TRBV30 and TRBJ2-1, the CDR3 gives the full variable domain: SQTIHQWPATLVQPVGSPLSLECTVEGTSNPNLYWYRQAAGRGLQLLFYSVGIGQISSEVPQNLSASRPQDRQFILSSKKLLLSDSGFYLCAWRGDRAYNEQFFGPGTRLTVL.

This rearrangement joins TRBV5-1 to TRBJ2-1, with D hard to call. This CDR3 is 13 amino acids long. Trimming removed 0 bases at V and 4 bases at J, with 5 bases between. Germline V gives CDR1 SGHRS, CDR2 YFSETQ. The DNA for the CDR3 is TGCGCCAGCAGCTTGGGTGGGTACAATGAGCAGTTCTTC. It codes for CASSLGGYNEQFF. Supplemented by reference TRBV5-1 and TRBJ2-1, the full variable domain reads KAGVTQTPRYLIKTRGQQVTLSCSPISGHRSVSWYQQTPGQGLQFLFEYFSETQRNKGNFPGRFSGRQFSNSRSEMNVSTLELGDSALYLCASSLGGYNEQFFGPGTRLTVL.

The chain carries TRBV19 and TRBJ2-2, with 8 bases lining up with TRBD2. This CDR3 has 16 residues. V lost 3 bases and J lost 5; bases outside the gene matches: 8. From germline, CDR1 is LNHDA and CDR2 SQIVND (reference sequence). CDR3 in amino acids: CASSIVAGYRTGELFF. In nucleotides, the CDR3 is TGTGCCAGTAGTATTGTAGCGGGATATCGGACCGGGGAGCTGTTTTTT.

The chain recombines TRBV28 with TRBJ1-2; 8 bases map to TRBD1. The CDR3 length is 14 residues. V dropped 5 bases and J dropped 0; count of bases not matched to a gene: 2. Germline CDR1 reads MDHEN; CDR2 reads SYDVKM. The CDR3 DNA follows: TGTGCCAGCAGTGTGGACAGGGCTAACTATGGCTACACCTTC. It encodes CASSVDRANYGYTF.

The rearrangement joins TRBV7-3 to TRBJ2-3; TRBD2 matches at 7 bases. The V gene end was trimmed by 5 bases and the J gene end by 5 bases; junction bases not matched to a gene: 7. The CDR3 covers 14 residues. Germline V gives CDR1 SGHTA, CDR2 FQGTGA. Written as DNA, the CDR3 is TGTGCCAGCAGCCCCGGGACTAATCGAGATACGCAGTATTTT. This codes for CASSPGTNRDTQYF.

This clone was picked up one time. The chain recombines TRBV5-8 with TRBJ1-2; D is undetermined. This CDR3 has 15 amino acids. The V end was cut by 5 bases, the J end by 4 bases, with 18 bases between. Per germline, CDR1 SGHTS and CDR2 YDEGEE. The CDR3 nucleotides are TGTGCCAGCAGTCTAGACCTGAGGATGGGCTATGGCTACACCTTC. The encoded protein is CASSLDLRMGYGYTF.

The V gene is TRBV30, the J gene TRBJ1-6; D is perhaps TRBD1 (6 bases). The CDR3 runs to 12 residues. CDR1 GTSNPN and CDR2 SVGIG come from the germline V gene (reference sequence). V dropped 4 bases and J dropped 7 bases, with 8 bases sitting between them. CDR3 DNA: TGTGCCTGGAACAGGGCCAATTCACCCCTCCACTTT. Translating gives CAWNRANSPLHF. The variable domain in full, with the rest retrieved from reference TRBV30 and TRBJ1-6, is SQTIHQWPATLVQPVGSPLSLECTVEGTSNPNLYWYRQAAGRGLQLLFYSVGIGQISSEVPQNLSASRPQDRQFILSSKKLLLSDSGFYLCAWNRANSPLHFGNGTRLTVT.

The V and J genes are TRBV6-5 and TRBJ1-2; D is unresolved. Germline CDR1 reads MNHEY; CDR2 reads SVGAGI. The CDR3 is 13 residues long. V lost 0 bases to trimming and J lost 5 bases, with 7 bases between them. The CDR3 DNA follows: TGTGCCAGCAGTTACTCCGGCACTTATGGCTACACCTTC. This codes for CASSYSGTYGYTF.

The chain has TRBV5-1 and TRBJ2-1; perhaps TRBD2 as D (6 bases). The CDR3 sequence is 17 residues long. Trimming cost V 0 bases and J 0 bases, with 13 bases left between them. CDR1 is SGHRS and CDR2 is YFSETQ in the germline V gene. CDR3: CASSLDGVGSSYNEQFF. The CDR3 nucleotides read TGCGCCAGCAGCTTGGACGGGGTCGGGAGCTCCTACAATGAGCAGTTCTTC.

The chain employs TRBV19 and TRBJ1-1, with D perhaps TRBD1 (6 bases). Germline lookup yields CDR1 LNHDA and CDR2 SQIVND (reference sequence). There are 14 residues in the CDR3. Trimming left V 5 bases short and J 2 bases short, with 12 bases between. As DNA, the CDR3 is TGTGCCAGTAGTGGACAGACCCTTAACACTGAAGCTTTCTTT. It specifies CASSGQTLNTEAFF.

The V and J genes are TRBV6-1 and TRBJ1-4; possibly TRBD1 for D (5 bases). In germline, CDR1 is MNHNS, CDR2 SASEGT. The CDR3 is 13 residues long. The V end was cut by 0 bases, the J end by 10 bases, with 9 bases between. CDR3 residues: CASSEAGVGKLFF. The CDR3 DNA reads TGTGCCAGCAGTGAAGCAGGGGTGGGAAAACTGTTTTTT.

The CDR3 sequence: CASTHSSWNTEAFF. The CDR3 DNA reads TGTGCCAGCACCCATTCTTCTTGGAACACTGAAGCTTTCTTT. The chain couples TRBV7-9 to TRBJ1-1; D unresolved. Per germline, CDR1 SEHNR and CDR2 FQNEAQ (reference sequence). This CDR3 region has 14 residues. Trimming pared 7 bases from V and 1 base from J, leaving 13 bases between.

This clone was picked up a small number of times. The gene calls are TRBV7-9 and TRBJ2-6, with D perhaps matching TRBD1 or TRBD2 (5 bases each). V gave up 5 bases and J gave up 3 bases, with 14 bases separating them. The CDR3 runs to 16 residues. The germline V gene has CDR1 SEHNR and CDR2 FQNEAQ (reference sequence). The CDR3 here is CASSPRGDGGANVLTF. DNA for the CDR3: TGTGCCAGCAGCCCCAGAGGGGACGGTGGGGCCAACGTCCTGACTTTC.